One TCR beta chain is described in this entry. Its antigen is unknown. One base away there is no much larger clone; base qualities are not given. These data originate in a study of cytomegalovirus exposure and HLA in healthy donors (dated 2017 in TCRdb). With regard to the full study: According to a later analysis, the 120 or so validation repertoires were produced on the same platform as the 666 repertoires of the first cohort. The study aimed to test whether signatures of past pathogen exposure could be identified by cataloging public T cell receptors. Along with the approximately 650-subject first cohort, a separate validation cohort of over 90 different subjects was used. The study combined high-throughput TCR immunosequencing, statistical association of individual TCRs with disease status, and machine learning to predict cytomegalovirus infection status. General findings and caveats noted by the study authors: A later analysis found that TCRs clustered in the first cohort also tended to co-occur in the roughly 120 validation repertoires, with 94% of cluster scores above 0. A total of roughly 160 TCR beta chains were listed by the study as associated with cytomegalovirus. In vitro tests confirmed that a few of the cytomegalovirus-associated TCR beta chains recognize cytomegalovirus antigens. Most TCR sequences were seen in very few donors, while some public TCRs were found in many individuals. It was suggested by the authors that the approach could potentially be generalized to other disease states and immunological phenotypes. A later analysis had no HLA typing for the validation cohort, so co-occurrence there was scored across all 120 repertoires. Cytomegalovirus status was reported to be diagnosed by the classifier with high specificity and sensitivity in both the original and validation cohorts.

Donors formed part of the validation cohort, which comprised 120 subjects and was distinct from the first cohort of several hundred subjects. The germline V gene sets CDR1 to SNHLY and CDR2 to FYNNEI. V loses 6 bases, J loses 0 bases, and the germline ends lie 17 bases apart. Spanning cysteine to phenylalanine, the CDR3 consists of 16 amino acids. The entry retains the CDR3 DNA only, 48 bases that are in frame from base 1. Receptor amplification or capture employed the immunoSEQ multiplex PCR assay. The paper's data handling went like this. A statistical classification framework was built for diagnosing cytomegalovirus status from the catalog of TCR beta chain sequences. The source is immuneACCESS, and TCRdb retained only in-frame sequences with V and J called. Part of the clones is not carried over; for the studies checked, unresolved V genes explain less than half of this, and the remainder is unexplained. That table gives V, J and clone size, and the DNA gave D and trimming. The sample table records tens of thousands of clones; about 92% of these occur just once. Together, the top ten hold 7.5% to 9.5% of the sample.

The TCR originated in a woman aged 18-29 years in good health and CMV-seropositive. The rearranged chain carries TRBV2 and TRBJ1-1; TRBD1 is a weak D gene call, 5 bases matching. The sample consisted of PBMCs. The DNA sequence reads TGTGCCAGCAGCGTCGTACCGGGACTGATGAACACTGAAGCTTTCTTT. Its protein is CASSVVPGLMNTEAFF.